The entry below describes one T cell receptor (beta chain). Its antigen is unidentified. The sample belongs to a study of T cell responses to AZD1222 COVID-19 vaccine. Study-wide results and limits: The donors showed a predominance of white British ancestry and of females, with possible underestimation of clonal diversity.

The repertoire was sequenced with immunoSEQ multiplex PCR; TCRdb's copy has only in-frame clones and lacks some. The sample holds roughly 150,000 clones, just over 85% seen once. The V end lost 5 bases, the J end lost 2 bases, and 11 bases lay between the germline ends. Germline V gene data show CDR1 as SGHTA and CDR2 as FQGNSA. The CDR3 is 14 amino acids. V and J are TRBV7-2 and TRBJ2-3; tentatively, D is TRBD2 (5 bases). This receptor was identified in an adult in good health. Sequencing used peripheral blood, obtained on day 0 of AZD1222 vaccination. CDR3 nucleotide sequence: TGTGCCAGCAGCCCGTGGACTTCCACAGATACGCAGTATTTT. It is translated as CASSPWTSTDTQYF.